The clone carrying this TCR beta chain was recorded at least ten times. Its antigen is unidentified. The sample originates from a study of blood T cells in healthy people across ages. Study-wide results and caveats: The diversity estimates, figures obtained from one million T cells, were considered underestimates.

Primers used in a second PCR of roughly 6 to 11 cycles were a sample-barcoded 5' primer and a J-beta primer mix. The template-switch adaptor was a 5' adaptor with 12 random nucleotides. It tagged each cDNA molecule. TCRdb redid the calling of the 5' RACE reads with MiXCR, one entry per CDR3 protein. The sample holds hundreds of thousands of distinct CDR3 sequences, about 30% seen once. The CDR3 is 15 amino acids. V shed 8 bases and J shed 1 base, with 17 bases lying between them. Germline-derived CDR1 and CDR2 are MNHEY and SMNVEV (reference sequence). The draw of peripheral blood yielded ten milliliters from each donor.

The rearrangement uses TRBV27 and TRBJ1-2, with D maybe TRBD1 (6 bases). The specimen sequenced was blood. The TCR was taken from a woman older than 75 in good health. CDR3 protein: CASSNRGQLNYGYTF. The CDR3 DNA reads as TGTGCCAGCTCTAACCGCGGACAGCTTAACTATGGCTACACCTTC.